Following are 3 T cell receptor beta chains from one sample sequenced in a study of CD8 T cells in Susac syndrome. Random hexamers were used to reverse transcribe roughly 0.5 to 1 ug of RNA. TCRdb analysed the immunoSEQ multiplex PCR reads with MiXCR anew, one entry per CDR3 protein. The repertoire holds around 170,000 distinct CDR3 sequences, with approximately 95% as singletons. The sequencing sample was made of CD8+ T cells from PBMCs. Every receptor here comes from a human donor with multiple sclerosis.

The rearrangement uses TRBV5-6 and TRBJ2-1; D gene unclear. Germline V CDR1 and CDR2: SGHDT, YYEEEE. CDR3 length: 13 residues. Trimming removed 5 bases at V and 9 bases at J, with 15 bases between. CDR3 coding DNA: TGTGCCAGCAGACCAAACCAGATATTTGAGCAGTTCTTC. Protein product: CASRPNQIFEQFF.

The chain combines TRBV28 with TRBJ1-1; D remains unclear. There are 15 residues in the CDR3. The germline CDR1 and CDR2 sequences are MDHEN and SYDVKM. V was shortened by 1 base and J by 0 bases, with 9 bases between the two germline ends. CDR3 DNA: TGTGCCAGCAGTTTATCTGAGGAGATGAACACTGAAGCTTTCTTT. Residues: CASSLSEEMNTEAFF. The full variable domain, its missing parts supplied by reference TRBV28 and TRBJ1-1, is DVKVTQSSRYLVKRTGEKVFLECVQDMDHENMFWYRQDPGLGLRLIYFSYDVKMKEKGDIPEGYSVSREKKERFSLILESASTNQTSMYLCASSLSEEMNTEAFFGQGTRLTVV.

The CDR3 DNA sequence: TGTGCCAGCAGTGAACGACGGTACAATGAGCAGTTCTTC. It encodes CASSERRYNEQFF. The chain recombines TRBV2 with TRBJ2-1, with D hard to call. Deletions cut 2 bases from V and 4 bases from J, with 6 bases between. The CDR3 sequence is 13 residues long. Germline CDR1 reads SNHLY; CDR2 reads FYNNEI.